The T cell receptor (beta chain) described here comes from a study of blood T cells in healthy people across ages. With respect to this clonotype: Its antigen remains unknown.

Trimming cost V 3 bases and J 4 bases; bases outside gene matches: 11. The germline CDR1 and CDR2 sequences are SGHRS and YFSETQ. This CDR3 has 16 amino acids. Study findings and constraints: Unsorted PBMCs blocked a conclusive comparison of naive and antigen-experienced cells.

Using a J-beta primer mix together with a sample-barcoded 5' primer, a second PCR was run for 7 to 11 cycles. TCRdb reprocessed the 5' RACE reads via MiXCR and lists one record per CDR3 protein. This sample has roughly 1,500,000 distinct CDR3 sequences; roughly 32% occur once, and the top ten carry approximately 11%. Sequenced sample: blood. V is TRBV5-1 and J is TRBJ2-7, with 9 positions matching TRBD1. The receptor comes from a woman under 40 in good health. In DNA form, the CDR3 reads TGCGCCAGCAGCTCGGGACAGGGCGTCTCCCAGTACGAGCAGTACTTC. This translates into CASSSGQGVSQYEQYF.